Listed below are T cell receptor beta chains from one sample, sequenced in a study of T cells in Graves' hyperthyroidism and ophthalmopathy. TCRdb used MiXCR to reprocess the multiplex PCR reads, holding one entry per CDR3 protein. This table has nearly 750,000 distinct CDR3 sequences, roughly 32% appearing once. Material: blood. The source of these receptors is a woman aged 35 to 49 with Graves' hyperthyroidism. Each CDR3 is given without its conserved first and last residue.

v_call: TRBV10-3; j_call: TRBJ2-7; cdr3_aa: ATQDDAYEQY
v_call: TRBV20-1; j_call: TRBJ2-5; cdr3_aa: SARDLLGGSQETQY
v_call: TRBV7-4; j_call: TRBJ1-4; cdr3_aa: ASRTGVAANEKLF
v_call: TRBV7-9; j_call: TRBJ2-5; cdr3_aa: ASSPRLAGAARRETQY
v_call: TRBV13; j_call: TRBJ2-2; cdr3_aa: ASSFRTNTGELF
v_call: TRBV28; j_call: TRBJ1-1; cdr3_aa: ASSPQVRSGTEAF
v_call: TRBV6-6; j_call: TRBJ1-6; cdr3_aa: ASSYEGRRSALNSPLH
v_call: TRBV29-1; j_call: TRBJ2-7; cdr3_aa: SLGGTSLEQY
v_call: TRBV19; j_call: TRBJ1-6; cdr3_aa: ASGTGAGTPLH
v_call: TRBV7-3; j_call: TRBJ1-1; cdr3_aa: ASSLQQVPNTEAF
v_call: TRBV4-3; j_call: TRBJ1-3; cdr3_aa: ASSQDFGAYGNTIY
v_call: TRBV6-5; j_call: TRBJ2-7; cdr3_aa: ASSSGTSGRVEQY
v_call: TRBV25-1; j_call: TRBJ1-6; cdr3_aa: ASSPADGAHSPLH
v_call: TRBV25-1; j_call: TRBJ1-1; cdr3_aa: ASSPAMNTEAF
v_call: TRBV5-1; j_call: TRBJ2-7; cdr3_aa: ASSSDGAWRY
v_call: TRBV10-2; j_call: TRBJ2-1; cdr3_aa: ASSSGLAGYNEQF
v_call: TRBV29-1; j_call: TRBJ1-1; cdr3_aa: SAPSADTEAF
v_call: TRBV7-2; j_call: TRBJ1-1; cdr3_aa: ASSRPNYRGGTEAF
v_call: TRBV7-2; j_call: TRBJ2-7; cdr3_aa: AWSAGGDTLREQY
v_call: TRBV4-3; j_call: TRBJ2-7; cdr3_aa: ASSQTRAVGVYEQY
v_call: TRBV11-2; j_call: TRBJ2-7; cdr3_aa: ASSSDRVREQY
v_call: TRBV29-1; j_call: TRBJ1-1; cdr3_aa: SGTVEAF
v_call: TRBV7-8; j_call: TRBJ1-2; cdr3_aa: ASSPGFNYGYT
v_call: TRBV12-3/TRBV12-4; j_call: TRBJ1-1; cdr3_aa: ASRPGTGDTEAF
v_call: TRBV5-1; j_call: TRBJ2-2; cdr3_aa: ASSLMPQGNTGELF
v_call: TRBV2; j_call: TRBJ2-3; cdr3_aa: ASSQLEAPSTDTQY
v_call: TRBV2; j_call: TRBJ2-7; cdr3_aa: ASSKGTGFVAEQY
v_call: TRBV4-2; j_call: TRBJ2-7; cdr3_aa: ASSRARDSSYEQY
v_call: TRBV10-3; j_call: TRBJ1-5; cdr3_aa: AISGGQGTVDQPQH
v_call: TRBV7-3; j_call: TRBJ1-6; cdr3_aa: ASSGREGANPPLH
v_call: TRBV12-3/TRBV12-4; j_call: TRBJ1-5; cdr3_aa: ASRTGGSHQPQH
v_call: TRBV13; j_call: TRBJ2-7; cdr3_aa: ASRQGTYEQY
v_call: TRBV20-1; j_call: TRBJ1-2; cdr3_aa: SARAGSGYGYT
v_call: TRBV3-1; j_call: TRBJ2-5; cdr3_aa: ASSQDLPQETQY
v_call: TRBV9; j_call: TRBJ1-2; cdr3_aa: ASSPFGDYGYT
v_call: TRBV10-3; j_call: TRBJ1-1; cdr3_aa: AISGLGANTEAF
v_call: TRBV7-2; j_call: TRBJ1-2; cdr3_aa: ASSPRGSDGYT
v_call: TRBV7-9; j_call: TRBJ2-2; cdr3_aa: ASSLTQSNTGELF
v_call: TRBV12-3/TRBV12-4; j_call: TRBJ1-2; cdr3_aa: ASSQGTVNIGYT
v_call: TRBV15; j_call: TRBJ1-5; cdr3_aa: ATSLRGNQPQH
v_call: TRBV25-1; j_call: TRBJ1-5; cdr3_aa: ASSEGAGTANHQPQH
v_call: TRBV20-1; j_call: TRBJ2-7; cdr3_aa: SAMGLAGGTYEQY
v_call: TRBV11-2; j_call: TRBJ2-5; cdr3_aa: ASKAPLLRGRETQY
v_call: TRBV19; j_call: TRBJ2-5; cdr3_aa: ARSGHAQEETQY
v_call: TRBV19; j_call: TRBJ1-4; cdr3_aa: ASTQSNEKLF
v_call: TRBV5-7; j_call: TRBJ2-7; cdr3_aa: ASSIPLTQGFPYEQY
v_call: TRBV9; j_call: TRBJ1-4; cdr3_aa: ASSDPRDADEKLF
v_call: TRBV7-9; j_call: TRBJ1-1; cdr3_aa: ASSPRQGSEAF
v_call: TRBV7-3; j_call: TRBJ2-2; cdr3_aa: ASSLTGAGGPNTGELF
v_call: TRBV20-1; j_call: TRBJ1-2; cdr3_aa: SAREGSGSGYT
v_call: TRBV20-1; j_call: TRBJ1-2; cdr3_aa: SASRGASIYGYT
v_call: TRBV10-3; j_call: TRBJ2-6; cdr3_aa: AIKLTGANVLT
v_call: TRBV7-8; j_call: TRBJ1-3; cdr3_aa: ASSLALRDTFSGNTIY
v_call: TRBV6-5; j_call: TRBJ1-4; cdr3_aa: ASSYRSSTNEKLF